This T cell receptor beta chain was documented in a study of T cell clonotyping in hematopoietic cell transplantation (dated by TCRdb to about 2021). At the level of the whole study: A total of under 150 blood samples were collected in the study from 30 to 45 consecutive transplant recipients and their related donors. Patients were recruited between 2015 and January 2017 and followed until late 2020 or death.

Study-level results and caveats: The sample size was limited, and because cells were not sorted, the contributions of CD4 and CD8 repertoires could not be separated. Just a small fraction of recipient repertoires overlapped with donor repertoires, and more than 97% appeared de novo at the given depth. Recipient TCR diversity fell after transplant, with pathologically expanded clonotypes rising progressively from day 30 to day 180. Broader posttransplant TCR repertoire diversity was predicted by donor and pretransplant recipient Inverse Simpson Index values.

Trimming accounts for 6 bases at V and 2 bases at J, while the number of junction bases matched to no gene is 3. The CDR3 goes from the cysteine to the phenylalanine over 13 residues. The only DNA kept is the CDR3, 39 bases in frame from the first base. The germline V gene specifies MDHEN as CDR1 and SYDVKM as CDR2. The intended sense of this specimen's time point label: 100 days after allo-HCT. Blood samples were obtained from recipients approximately 28 days before transplant and at days 30, 100 and 180 after transplant. Nuclei Lysis Solution was used to extract genomic DNA from fresh or cryopreserved unfractionated peripheral blood mononuclear cells. On this clone itself: Its antigen target is currently unknown. No base qualities exist here, and no much larger clone lies one base off it.

With the immunoSEQ assay, which is a bias-controlled multiplex PCR relying on V- and J-specific primers, TCR beta CDR3 regions were amplified from genomic DNA. In a second PCR step, a proprietary barcode and Illumina adapter sequences were attached to the CDR3 amplicons. An Illumina MiSeq instrument was used to sequence the CDR3 libraries. Per the original workflow: immunoSEQ Analyzer 3.0 was used for export and quality control, with R Bioconductor and Immunarch used for downstream analyses. Only productive rearrangements in the normalized downsampled data set went into calculating the repertoire metrics. In the normalized cohort, a clonotype counted as pathologically expanded if the clonotype was larger than 5 templates. The Inverse Simpson Index was used to measure repertoire diversity. To capture all clonotypes, CMV-specificity analyses were performed on the non-normalized data set. TCRdb's version of the immuneACCESS table is confined to in-frame rearrangements and falls short of the full clone set. An unresolved V gene accounts for under half of the shortfall where checked; the remainder is of unknown origin. Clonal size and the V and J genes are those of that table, whereas D and trimming came from the DNA. The sample data list roughly 6,500 clones, and approximately 91% of these were observed just once. The ten largest account for 8.1% of the sample.

The receptor's source is a male patient aged 35-50 years who had an allogeneic stem cell transplant from an unrelated donor, so the T cells may come from the graft donor. Some clones in this sample may be carry-over from other donors' samples. The sample was peripheral blood mononuclear cells, taken 100 days after allogeneic stem cell transplant. The chain is assembled from TRBV28 and TRBJ1-2; 7 junctional bases match TRBD1. The CDR3 region: CASSSTGNYGYTF. In nucleotides, the sequence is TGTGCCAGCAGCTCGACAGGGAACTATGGCTACACCTTC.